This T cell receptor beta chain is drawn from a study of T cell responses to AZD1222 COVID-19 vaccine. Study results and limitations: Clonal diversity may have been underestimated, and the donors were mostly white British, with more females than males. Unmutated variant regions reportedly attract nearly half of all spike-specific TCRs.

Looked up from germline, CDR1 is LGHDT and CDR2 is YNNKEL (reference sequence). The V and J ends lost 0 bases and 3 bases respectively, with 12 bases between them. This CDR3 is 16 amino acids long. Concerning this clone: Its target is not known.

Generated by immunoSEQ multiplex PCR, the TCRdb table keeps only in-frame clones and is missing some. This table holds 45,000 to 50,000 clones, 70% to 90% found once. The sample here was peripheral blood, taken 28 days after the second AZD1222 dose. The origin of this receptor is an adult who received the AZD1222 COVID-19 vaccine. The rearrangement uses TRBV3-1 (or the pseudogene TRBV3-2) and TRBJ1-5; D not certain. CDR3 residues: CASSQEAERSNQPQHF. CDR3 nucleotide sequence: TGTGCCAGCAGCCAAGAGGCGGAAAGGTCCAATCAGCCCCAGCATTTT.